This TCR beta chain appears in the sequencing data of a study of PD-L1 blockade in urothelial cancer (TCRdb year 2017). General notes on the study: Therapy was started at some point between 2014 and 2016 for all patients, and atezolizumab 1,200 mg was administered intravenously every 3 weeks. An ECOG performance status of 0 or 1 was recorded for the patients, and 0 to 3 prior chemotherapy regimens had been received by the patients. The study, an exploratory multi-omic analysis, examined somatic, immune and clinical correlates of response to PD-L1 blockade with atezolizumab in urothelial cancer. Blood samples were analyzed at 3 weeks after treatment start (second dose) and at 6 weeks after treatment start. Durable clinical benefit was achieved by nine patients and was not achieved by 20 patients. Durable clinical benefit meant progression-free survival longer than 6 months, and TCR features were also tested against progression-free and overall survival. Blood samples gave median yields of around 150,000 T cells and over 80,000 unique TCRs, along with a median clonality of approximately 0.084. Pretreatment tumor samples, along with matched peripheral blood collected serially before and after atezolizumab treatment, underwent TCR sequencing. In the same patients, pretreatment tumors underwent whole exome sequencing and RNA sequencing in addition to TCR sequencing. Pretreatment blood TCR-seq was available for around 29 patients, at least one posttreatment blood collection was obtained for 25 or so patients, and tumor TCR-seq was available for 25 or so patients. About 85% of the roughly 30 patients were males with bladder-origin urothelial cancer, and about 60% of the roughly 29 reported a prior smoking history. What the research found in general, with its limitations: Because of the small sample size (n ≈ 29) and the many exploratory analyses performed, the results are intended to be regarded as hypothesis-generating. Greater expansion of tumor-associated TCR clones in peripheral blood 3 weeks after the start of treatment was observed in patients with durable benefit (n ≈ 24, p = 0.022). A pretreatment peripheral blood TCR clonality below the median was linked to improved progression-free and overall survival.

Explained via the paper, the time point label denotes: peripheral blood 6 weeks after treatment start. A total of about 31 patients with locally advanced or metastatic urothelial carcinoma, treated at Memorial Sloan Kettering on a trial protocol, made up the cohort. Peripheral blood mononuclear cells were collected pretreatment and during treatment, at between 1 and 8 total time points per patient. The Qiagen DNeasy Blood extraction kit was used to purify genomic DNA from total PBMCs and from tumor samples. PBMCs were collected pretreatment and during treatment, and were isolated and stored as previously described. CDR1 and CDR2 were assigned from the germline V gene as SNHLY and FYNNEI. Deletion took 3 bases off V and 3 bases off J, with a span of 6 bases between the germline ends. The CDR3 measures 13 amino acids from cysteine to phenylalanine. The CDR3 DNA has 39 bases and is translated from base 1.

Synthetic TCR analog templates were spiked into each PCR to estimate absolute template abundance from read counts. TCRbeta CDR3 regions were amplified from genomic DNA with bias-controlled V and J gene primers using the immunoSEQ assay. Sequencing of rearranged TCRbeta segments was done at approximately 20X coverage. The paper's processing steps were these. Clustering was used to correct sequencing errors, and CDR3s were annotated against IMGT to assign V, D and J genes. Out-of-frame and stop-codon sequences were excluded, and only productive TCRbeta rearrangements were used in downstream analyses. Clonality was calculated as one minus the Shannon entropy normalized by the log of the number of unique productive sequences. Clones differing between time points or between blood and tumor were identified using Fisher's exact test with Benjamini-Hochberg correction, with an adjusted p below 0.01 applied as the threshold. TCRdb limited this immuneACCESS table to in-frame rearrangements with V and J called. A share of clones is missing; checked studies link under half to unresolved V genes, and the rest is unexplained. Clonal size and the V and J genes are those of that table, whereas D and trimming came from the DNA. This sample lists about 120,000 clones; approximately 90% were detected once. 1.7% of the sample comes from the top ten.

This clone was counted a few times. What antigen it recognizes has not been identified. Within one base of it there is no much larger clone, and no base qualities were kept. The sequence is built from TRBV2 and TRBJ1-5; a tentative D match to TRBD1 spans 5 bases. Sequences were derived from PBMCs, sampled around atezolizumab (anti-PD-L1) treatment. This TCR was recovered from a man aged 60 to 69 with urothelial cancer. The DNA sequence reads TGTGCCAGCAGTGACAGGGACAATCAGCCCCAGCATTTT. Its translation reads: CASSDRDNQPQHF.